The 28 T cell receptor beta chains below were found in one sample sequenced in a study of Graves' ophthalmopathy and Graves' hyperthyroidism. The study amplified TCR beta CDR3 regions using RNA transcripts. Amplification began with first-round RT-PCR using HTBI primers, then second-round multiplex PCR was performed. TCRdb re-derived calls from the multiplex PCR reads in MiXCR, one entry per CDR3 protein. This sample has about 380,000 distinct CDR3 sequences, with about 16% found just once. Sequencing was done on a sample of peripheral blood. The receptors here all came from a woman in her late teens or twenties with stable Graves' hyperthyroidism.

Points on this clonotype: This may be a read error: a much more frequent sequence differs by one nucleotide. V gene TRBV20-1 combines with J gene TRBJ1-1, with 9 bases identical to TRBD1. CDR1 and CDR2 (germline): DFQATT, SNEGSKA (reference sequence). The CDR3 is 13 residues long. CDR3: CSARDLDRGEACF. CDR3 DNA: TGCAGTGCTAGAGATCTGGACAGGGGTGAAGCTTGCTTT.

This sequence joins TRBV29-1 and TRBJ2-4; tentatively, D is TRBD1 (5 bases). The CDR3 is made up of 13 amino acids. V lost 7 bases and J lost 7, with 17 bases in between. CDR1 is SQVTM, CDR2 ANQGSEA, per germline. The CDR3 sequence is CSAAVDSGNIQYF. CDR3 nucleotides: TGCAGCGCCGCCGTCGACAGTGGGAACATTCAGTACTTC.

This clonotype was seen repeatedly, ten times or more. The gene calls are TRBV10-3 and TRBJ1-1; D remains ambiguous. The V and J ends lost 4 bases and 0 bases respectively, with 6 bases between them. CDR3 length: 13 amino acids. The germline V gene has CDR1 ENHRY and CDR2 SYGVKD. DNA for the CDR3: TGTGCCATCAGTGGCCAAGTGAACACTGAAGCTTTCTTT. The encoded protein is CAISGQVNTEAFF.

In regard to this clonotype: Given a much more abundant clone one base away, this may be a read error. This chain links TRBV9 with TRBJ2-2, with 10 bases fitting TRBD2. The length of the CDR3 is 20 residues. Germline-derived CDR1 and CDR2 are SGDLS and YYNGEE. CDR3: CASSVSSGRAGGRGTGELCF. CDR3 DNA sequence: TGTGCCAGCAGCGTGAGCTCGGGAAGAGCGGGGGGGCGAGGGACCGGGGAGCTGTGTTTT.

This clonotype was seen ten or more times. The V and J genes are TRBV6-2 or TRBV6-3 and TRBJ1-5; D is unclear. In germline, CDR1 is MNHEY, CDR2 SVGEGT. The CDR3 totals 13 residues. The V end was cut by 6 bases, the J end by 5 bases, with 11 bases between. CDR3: CASSLAAYQPQHF. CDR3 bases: TGTGCCAGCAGCCTTGCTGCGTATCAGCCCCAGCATTTT.

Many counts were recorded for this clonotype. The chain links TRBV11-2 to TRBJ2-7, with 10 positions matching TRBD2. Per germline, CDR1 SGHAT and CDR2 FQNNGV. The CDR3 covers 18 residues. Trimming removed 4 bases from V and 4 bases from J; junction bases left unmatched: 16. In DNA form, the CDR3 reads TGTGCCAGCAGCTCCCCTTTGTCCAGCGGGGGGGCCGCATACGAGCAGTACTTC. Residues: CASSSPLSSGGAAYEQYF.

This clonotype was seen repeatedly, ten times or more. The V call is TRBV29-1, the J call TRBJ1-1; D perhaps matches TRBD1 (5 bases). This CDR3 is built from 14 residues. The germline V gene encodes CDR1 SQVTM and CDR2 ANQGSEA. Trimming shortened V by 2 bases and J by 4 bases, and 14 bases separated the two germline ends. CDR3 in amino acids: CSVELGERGTEAFF. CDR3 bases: TGCAGCGTTGAACTGGGGGAGAGGGGCACTGAAGCTTTCTTT.

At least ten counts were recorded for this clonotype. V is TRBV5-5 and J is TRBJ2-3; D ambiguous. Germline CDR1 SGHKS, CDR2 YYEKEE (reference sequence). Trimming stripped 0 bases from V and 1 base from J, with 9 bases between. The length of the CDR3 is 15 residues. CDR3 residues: CASSLGVSGTDTQYF. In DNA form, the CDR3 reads TGTGCCAGCAGCTTGGGGGTTTCAGGCACAGATACGCAGTATTTT.

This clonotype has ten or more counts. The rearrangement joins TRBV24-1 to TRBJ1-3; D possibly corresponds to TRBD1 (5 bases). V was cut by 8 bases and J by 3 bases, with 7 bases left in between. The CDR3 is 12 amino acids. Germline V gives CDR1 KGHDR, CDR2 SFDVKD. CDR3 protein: CATKGDGNTIYF. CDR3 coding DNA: TGTGCCACCAAAGGGGATGGAAACACCATATATTTT.

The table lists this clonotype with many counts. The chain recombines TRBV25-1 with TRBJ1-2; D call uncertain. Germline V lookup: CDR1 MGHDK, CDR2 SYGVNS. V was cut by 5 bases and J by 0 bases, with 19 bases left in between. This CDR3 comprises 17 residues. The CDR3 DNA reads TGTGCCAGCAGTCCGACGGAAAGGAACAACCCTAACTATGGCTACACCTTC. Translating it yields CASSPTERNNPNYGYTF.

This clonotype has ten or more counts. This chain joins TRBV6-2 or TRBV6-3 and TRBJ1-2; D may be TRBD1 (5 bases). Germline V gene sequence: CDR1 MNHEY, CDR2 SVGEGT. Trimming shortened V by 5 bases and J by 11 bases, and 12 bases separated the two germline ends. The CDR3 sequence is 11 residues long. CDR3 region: CASSGAREYTF. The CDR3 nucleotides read TGTGCCAGCAGTGGTGCCAGGGAATACACCTTC.

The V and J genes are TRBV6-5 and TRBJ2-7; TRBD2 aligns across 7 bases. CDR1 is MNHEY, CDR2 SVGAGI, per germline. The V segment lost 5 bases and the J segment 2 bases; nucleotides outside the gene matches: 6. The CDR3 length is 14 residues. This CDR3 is CASSHRRGTYEQYF. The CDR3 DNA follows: TGTGCCAGCAGTCACAGGCGGGGGACCTACGAGCAGTACTTC.

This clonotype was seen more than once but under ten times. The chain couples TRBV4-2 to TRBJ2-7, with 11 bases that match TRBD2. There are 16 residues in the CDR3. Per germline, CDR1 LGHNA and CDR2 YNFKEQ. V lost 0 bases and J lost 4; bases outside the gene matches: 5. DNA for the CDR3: TGTGCCAGCAGCCAAGAGGGTAGCGGGGGGGCATACGAGCAGTACTTC. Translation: CASSQEGSGGAYEQYF.

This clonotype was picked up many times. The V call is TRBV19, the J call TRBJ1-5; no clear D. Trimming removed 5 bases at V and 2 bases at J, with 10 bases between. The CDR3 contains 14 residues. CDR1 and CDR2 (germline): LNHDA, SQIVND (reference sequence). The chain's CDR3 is CASSGRWGNQPQHF. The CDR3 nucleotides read TGTGCCAGTAGTGGACGGTGGGGCAATCAGCCCCAGCATTTT.

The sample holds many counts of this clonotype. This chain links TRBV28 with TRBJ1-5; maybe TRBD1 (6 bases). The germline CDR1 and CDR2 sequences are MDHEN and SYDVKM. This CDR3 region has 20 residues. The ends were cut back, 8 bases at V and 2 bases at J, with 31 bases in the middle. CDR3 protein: CASRGIGAGEWTAGNQPQHF. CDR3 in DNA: TGTGCCAGCCGGGGTATCGGGGCAGGTGAATGGACAGCAGGCAATCAGCCCCAGCATTTT.

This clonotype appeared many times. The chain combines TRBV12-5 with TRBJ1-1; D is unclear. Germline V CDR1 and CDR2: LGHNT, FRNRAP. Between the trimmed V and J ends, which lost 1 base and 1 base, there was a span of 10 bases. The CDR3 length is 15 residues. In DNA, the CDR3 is TGTGCTAGTGGTTTGGGTTGGTCAAGGAACACTGAAGCTTTCTTT. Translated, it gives CASGLGWSRNTEAFF.

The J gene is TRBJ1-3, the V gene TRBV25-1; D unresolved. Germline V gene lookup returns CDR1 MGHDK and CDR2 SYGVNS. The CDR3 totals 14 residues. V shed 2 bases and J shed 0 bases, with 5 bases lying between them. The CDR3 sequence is CASSERFSGNTIYF. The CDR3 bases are TGTGCCAGCAGTGAAAGGTTCTCTGGAAACACCATATATTTT.

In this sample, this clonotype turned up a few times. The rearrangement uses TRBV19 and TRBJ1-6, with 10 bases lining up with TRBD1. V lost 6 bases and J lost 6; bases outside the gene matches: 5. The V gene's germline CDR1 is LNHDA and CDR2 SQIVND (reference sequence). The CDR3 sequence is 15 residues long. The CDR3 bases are TGTGCCAGTAGCGGGACAGGGGTAGGTAATTCACCCCTCCACTTT. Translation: CASSGTGVGNSPLHF.

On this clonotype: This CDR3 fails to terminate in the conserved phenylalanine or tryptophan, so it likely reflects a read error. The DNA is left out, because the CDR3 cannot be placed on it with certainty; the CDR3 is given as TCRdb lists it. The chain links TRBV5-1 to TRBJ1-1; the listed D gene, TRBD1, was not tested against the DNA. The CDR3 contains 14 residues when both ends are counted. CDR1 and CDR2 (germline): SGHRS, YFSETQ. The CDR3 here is CASSLVAGDTEACL.

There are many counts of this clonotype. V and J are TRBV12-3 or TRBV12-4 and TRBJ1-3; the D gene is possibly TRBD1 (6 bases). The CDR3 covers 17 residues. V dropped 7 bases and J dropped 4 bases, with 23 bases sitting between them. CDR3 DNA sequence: TGTGCCAGCACCACTGATCCCGGGACAAAGGGAGGAAACACCATATATTTT. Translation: CASTTDPGTKGGNTIYF.

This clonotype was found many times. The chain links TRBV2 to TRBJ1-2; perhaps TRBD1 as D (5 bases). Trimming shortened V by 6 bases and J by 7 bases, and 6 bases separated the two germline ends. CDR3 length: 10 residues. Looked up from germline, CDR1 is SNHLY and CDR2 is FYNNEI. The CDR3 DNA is TGTGCCAGCAGAGGGGTTGGCTACACCTTC. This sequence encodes CASRGVGYTF.

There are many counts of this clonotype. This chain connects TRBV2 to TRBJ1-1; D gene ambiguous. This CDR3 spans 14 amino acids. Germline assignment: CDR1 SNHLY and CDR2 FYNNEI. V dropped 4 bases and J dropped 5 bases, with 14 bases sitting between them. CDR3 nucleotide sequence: TGTGCCAGCAGTGGGGTTCGGCAAAGGACTGAAGCTTTCTTT. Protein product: CASSGVRQRTEAFF.

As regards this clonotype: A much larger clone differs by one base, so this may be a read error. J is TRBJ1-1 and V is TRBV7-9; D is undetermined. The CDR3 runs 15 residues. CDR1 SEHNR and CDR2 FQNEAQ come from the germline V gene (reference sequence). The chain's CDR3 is CAISLRRAVGDEAFF. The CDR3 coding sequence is TGTGCCATCAGCTTAAGAAGGGCGGTAGGCGATGAAGCTTTCTTT. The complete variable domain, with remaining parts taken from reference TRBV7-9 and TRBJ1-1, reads DTGVSQNPRHKITKRGQNVTFRCDPISEHNRLYWYRQTLGQGPEFLTYFQNEAQLEKSRLLSDRFSAERPKGSFSTLEIQRTEQGDSAMYLCAISLRRAVGDEAFFGQGTRLTVV.

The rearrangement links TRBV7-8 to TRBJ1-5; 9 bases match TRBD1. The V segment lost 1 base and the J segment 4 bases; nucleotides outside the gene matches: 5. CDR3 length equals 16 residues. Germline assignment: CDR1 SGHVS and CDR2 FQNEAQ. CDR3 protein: CASSLGQGVPNQPQHF. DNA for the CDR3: TGTGCCAGCAGCTTAGGACAGGGGGTTCCTAATCAGCCCCAGCATTTT.

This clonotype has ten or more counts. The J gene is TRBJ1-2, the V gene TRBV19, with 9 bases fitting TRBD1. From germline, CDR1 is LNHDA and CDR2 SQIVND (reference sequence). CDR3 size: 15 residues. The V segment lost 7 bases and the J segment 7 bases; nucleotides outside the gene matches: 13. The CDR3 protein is CASNPRDRESGGYTF. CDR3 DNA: TGTGCCAGTAACCCTCGGGACAGGGAATCTGGTGGCTACACCTTC.

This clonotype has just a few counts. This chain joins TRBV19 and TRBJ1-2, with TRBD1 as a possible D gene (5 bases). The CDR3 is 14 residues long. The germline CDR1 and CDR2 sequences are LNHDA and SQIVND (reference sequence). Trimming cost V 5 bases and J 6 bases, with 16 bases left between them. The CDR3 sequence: CASSRRDGYHGYTF. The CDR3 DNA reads TGTGCCAGTAGTCGCCGGGACGGATATCATGGCTACACCTTC.

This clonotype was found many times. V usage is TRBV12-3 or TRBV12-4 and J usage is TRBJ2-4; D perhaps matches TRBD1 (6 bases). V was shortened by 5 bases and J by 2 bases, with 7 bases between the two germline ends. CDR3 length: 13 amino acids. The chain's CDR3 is CASSGDTKNIQYF. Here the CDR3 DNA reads TGTGCCAGCAGTGGGGACACCAAAAACATTCAGTACTTC.

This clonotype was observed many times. CDR3 in amino acids: CASSYSGGAKNIQYF. CDR3 in DNA: TGTGCCAGCAGTTATTCTGGGGGAGCCAAAAACATTCAGTACTTC. This chain connects TRBV6-5 to TRBJ2-4; the D gene could be TRBD1 or TRBD2 (5 bases each). The CDR3 is 15 amino acids. Germline values: CDR1 MNHEY, CDR2 SVGAGI. Trimming left V 3 bases short and J 0 bases short, with 9 bases between.